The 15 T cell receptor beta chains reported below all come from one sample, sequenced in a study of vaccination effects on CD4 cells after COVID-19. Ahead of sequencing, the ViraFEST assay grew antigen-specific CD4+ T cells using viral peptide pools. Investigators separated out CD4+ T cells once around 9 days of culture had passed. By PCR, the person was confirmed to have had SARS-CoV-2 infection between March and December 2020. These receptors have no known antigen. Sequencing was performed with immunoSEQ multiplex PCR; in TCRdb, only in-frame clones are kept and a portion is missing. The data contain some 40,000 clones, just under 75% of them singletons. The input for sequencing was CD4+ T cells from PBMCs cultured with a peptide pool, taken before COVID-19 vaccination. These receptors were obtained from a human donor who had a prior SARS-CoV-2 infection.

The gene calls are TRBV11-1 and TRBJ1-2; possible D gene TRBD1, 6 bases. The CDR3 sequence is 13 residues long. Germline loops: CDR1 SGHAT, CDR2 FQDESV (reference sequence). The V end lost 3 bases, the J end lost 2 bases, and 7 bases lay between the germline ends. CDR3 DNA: TGTGCCAGCAGCTTCAGGGGAAACTATGGCTACACCTTC. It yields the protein CASSFRGNYGYTF.

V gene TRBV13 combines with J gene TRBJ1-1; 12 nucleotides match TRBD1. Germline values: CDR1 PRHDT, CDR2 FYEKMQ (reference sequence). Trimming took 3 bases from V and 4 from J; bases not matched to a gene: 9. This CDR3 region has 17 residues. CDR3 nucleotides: TGTGCCAGCAGCTTCTCAACGGGACAGGGGGCGGCCACTGAAGCTTTCTTT. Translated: CASSFSTGQGAATEAFF.

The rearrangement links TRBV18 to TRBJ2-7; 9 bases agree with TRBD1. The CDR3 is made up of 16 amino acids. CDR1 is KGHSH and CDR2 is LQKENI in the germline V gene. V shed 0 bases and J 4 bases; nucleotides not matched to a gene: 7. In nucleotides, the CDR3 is TGTGCCAGCTCACCACCCTTGGGACAGGGAGCTTACGAGCAGTACTTC. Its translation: CASSPPLGQGAYEQYF. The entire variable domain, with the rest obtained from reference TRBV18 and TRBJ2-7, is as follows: NAGVMQNPRHLVRRRGQEARLRCSPMKGHSHVYWYRQLPEEGLKFMVYLQKENIIDESGMPKERFSAEFPKEGPSILRIQQVVRGDSAAYFCASSPPLGQGAYEQYFGPGTRLTVT.

The CDR3 is CASSPRADDNQPQHF. The CDR3 coding sequence is TGTGCCAGCAGCCCCCGGGCCGATGATAATCAGCCCCAGCATTTT. The rearrangement uses TRBV9 and TRBJ1-5; D remains unclear. Germline values: CDR1 SGDLS, CDR2 YYNGEE. This CDR3 spans 15 amino acids. V was pared by 4 bases and J by 4 bases, with 15 bases between.

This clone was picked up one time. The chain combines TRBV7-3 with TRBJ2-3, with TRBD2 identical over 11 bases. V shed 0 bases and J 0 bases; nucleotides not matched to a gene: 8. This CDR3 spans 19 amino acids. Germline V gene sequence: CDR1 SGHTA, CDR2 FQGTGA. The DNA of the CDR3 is TGTGCCAGCAGCTTAACGCCGGGGACTAGCGGACAAAGCACAGATACGCAGTATTTT. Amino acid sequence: CASSLTPGTSGQSTDTQYF. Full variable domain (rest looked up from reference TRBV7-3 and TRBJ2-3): GAGVSQTPSNKVTEKGKYVELRCDPISGHTALYWYRQSLGQGPEFLIYFQGTGAADDSGLPNDRFFAVRPEGSVSTLKIQRTERGDSAVYLCASSLTPGTSGQSTDTQYFGPGTRLTVL.

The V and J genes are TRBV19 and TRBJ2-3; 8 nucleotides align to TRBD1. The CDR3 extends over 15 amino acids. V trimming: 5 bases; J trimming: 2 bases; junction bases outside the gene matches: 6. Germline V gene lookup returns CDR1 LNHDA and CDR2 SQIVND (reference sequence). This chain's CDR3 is CASSAPGQDTDTQYF. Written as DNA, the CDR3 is TGTGCCAGTAGTGCGCCGGGACAGGACACAGATACGCAGTATTTT.

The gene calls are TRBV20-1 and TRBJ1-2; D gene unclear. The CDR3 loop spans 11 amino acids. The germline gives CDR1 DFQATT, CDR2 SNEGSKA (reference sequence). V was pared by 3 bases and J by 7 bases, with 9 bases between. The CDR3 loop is CSARIRVGYTF. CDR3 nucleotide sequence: TGCAGTGCTAGGATAAGGGTTGGCTACACCTTC.

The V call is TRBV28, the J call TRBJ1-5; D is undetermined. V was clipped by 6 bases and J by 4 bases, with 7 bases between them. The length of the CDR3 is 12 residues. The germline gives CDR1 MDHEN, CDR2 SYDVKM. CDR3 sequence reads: CASSPQNQPQHF. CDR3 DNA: TGTGCCAGCAGCCCCCAGAATCAGCCCCAGCATTTT. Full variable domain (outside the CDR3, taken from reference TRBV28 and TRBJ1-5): DVKVTQSSRYLVKRTGEKVFLECVQDMDHENMFWYRQDPGLGLRLIYFSYDVKMKEKGDIPEGYSVSREKKERFSLILESASTNQTSMYLCASSPQNQPQHFGDGTRLSIL.

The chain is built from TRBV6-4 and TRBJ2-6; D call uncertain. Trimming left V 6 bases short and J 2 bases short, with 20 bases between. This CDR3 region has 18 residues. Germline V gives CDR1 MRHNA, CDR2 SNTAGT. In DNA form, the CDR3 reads TGTGCCAGCAGCCCTAAATTTGGAAGTTCCCCTGGGGCCAACGTCCTGACTTTC. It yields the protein CASSPKFGSSPGANVLTF.

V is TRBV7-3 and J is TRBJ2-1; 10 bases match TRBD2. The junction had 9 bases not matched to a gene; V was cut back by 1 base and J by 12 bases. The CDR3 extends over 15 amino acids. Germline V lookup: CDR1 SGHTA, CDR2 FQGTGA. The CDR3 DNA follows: TGTGCCAGCAGCTTAAGACTAGCGGGTATTTCTGGGCAGTTCTTC. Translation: CASSLRLAGISGQFF.

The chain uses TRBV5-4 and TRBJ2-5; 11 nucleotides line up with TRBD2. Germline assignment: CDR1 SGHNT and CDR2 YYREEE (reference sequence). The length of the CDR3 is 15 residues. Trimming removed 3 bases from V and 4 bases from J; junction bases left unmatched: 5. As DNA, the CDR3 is TGTGCCAGCAGCTCCCCTAGCGGGGGGACAGAGACCCAGTACTTC. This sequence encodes CASSSPSGGTETQYF.

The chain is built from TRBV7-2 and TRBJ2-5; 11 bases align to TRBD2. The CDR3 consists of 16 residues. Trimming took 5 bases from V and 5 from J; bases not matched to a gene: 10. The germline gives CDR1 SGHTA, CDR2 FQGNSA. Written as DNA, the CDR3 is TGTGCCAGCAGCATAAGCCTAGCGGGGGGCCTGGAGACCCAGTACTTC. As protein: CASSISLAGGLETQYF.

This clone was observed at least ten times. The CDR3 coding sequence is TGTGCCAGCAGTTCAGCGGGGGTAGGCGAGCAGTACTTC. It yields the protein CASSSAGVGEQYF. This sequence joins TRBV6-5 and TRBJ2-7; 8 positions agree with TRBD2. Germline V lookup: CDR1 MNHEY, CDR2 SVGAGI. The CDR3 has 13 amino acids. V trimming: 4 bases; J trimming: 6 bases; junction bases outside the gene matches: 5.

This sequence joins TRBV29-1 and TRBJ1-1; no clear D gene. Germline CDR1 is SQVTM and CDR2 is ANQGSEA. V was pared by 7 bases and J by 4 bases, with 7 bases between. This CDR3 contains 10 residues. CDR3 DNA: TGCAGCGGGCAGGTCACTGAAGCTTTCTTT. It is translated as CSGQVTEAFF.

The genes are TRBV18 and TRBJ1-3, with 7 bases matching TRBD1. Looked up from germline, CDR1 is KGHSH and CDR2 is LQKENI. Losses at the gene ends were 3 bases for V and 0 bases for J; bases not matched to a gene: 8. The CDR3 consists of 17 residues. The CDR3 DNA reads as TGTGCCAGCTCACCGAAGGGGGCAGGGGCCTCTGGAAACACCATATATTTT. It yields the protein CASSPKGAGASGNTIYF.